This paragraph reports one TCR beta chain. As originally analysed: Amplification of reference gene primers provided the estimated nucleated cell counts. Using immunoSEQ multiplex PCR, the repertoire was profiled, and TCRdb retains in-frame clones only, with some absent. V and J calls and clone size are as listed in that table; D and trimming were resolved from the DNA. The sample has about 190,000 clones, more than 70% seen once. The CDR3 is 14 amino acids. CDR1 MNHEY and CDR2 SVGEGT come from the germline V gene. J gave up 1 base and V 5 bases, and 2 bases lay outside the gene matches. The data were taken from a study of blood T cell repertoires in COVID-19. In the study overall: Whether acute or convalescent, the COVID-19 samples came from the United States, Italy and Spain. In each case, the material was cDNA or gDNA derived from T cells, B-cell-depleted T cells, or PBMCs.

The chain is built from TRBV6-2 or TRBV6-3 and TRBJ2-1; 7 nucleotides align to TRBD2. The receptor's source is a man in his forties with active or convalescent COVID-19. Sequencing used peripheral blood. Here the CDR3 DNA reads TGTGCCAGCAGTCAGCGGGGTTCCTACAATGAGCAGTTCTTC. It specifies CASSQRGSYNEQFF.